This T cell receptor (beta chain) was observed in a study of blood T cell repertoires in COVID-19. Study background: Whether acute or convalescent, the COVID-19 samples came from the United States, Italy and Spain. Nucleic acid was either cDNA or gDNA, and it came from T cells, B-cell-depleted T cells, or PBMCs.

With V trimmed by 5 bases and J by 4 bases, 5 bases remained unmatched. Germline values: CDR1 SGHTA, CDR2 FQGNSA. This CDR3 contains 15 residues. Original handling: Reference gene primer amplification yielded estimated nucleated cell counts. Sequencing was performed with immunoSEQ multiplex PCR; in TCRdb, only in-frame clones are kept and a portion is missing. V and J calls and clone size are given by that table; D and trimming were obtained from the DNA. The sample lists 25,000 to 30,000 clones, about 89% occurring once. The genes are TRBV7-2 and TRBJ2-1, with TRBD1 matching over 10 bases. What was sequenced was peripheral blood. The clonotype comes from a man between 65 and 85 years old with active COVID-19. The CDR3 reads CASSKDRGPYNEQFF. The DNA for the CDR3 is TGTGCCAGCAGCAAAGACAGGGGGCCATACAATGAGCAGTTCTTC.